The clone carrying this T cell receptor (beta chain) was counted once. This sample is part of a study of blood T cell repertoires in COVID-19. Germline assignment: CDR1 SGHRS and CDR2 YFSETQ. CDR3 length equals 14 residues. V lost 1 base and J 0 bases, leaving 7 bases between the germline ends. As originally analysed: Amplification of reference gene primers provided the estimated nucleated cell counts. The protocol was immunoSEQ multiplex PCR, while the TCRdb copy is restricted to in-frame clones and leaves out a portion. V and J calls and clone size are as listed in that table; D and trimming were resolved from the DNA. The sample lists 55,000 to 90,000 clones, around 89% seen once, with about 1.4% in the top ten.

The sequence was collected from a human donor in a cohort sampled during active COVID-19. This chain connects TRBV5-1 to TRBJ1-2; no clear D gene. Sequenced sample: peripheral blood. The CDR3 DNA reads TGCGCCAGCAGCTTGTTCCAGACTAACTATGGCTACACCTTC. Encoded protein: CASSLFQTNYGYTF.